The TCR beta chain under discussion was sequenced for a study of cytomegalovirus exposure and HLA in healthy donors. Findings and limits, study-wide: In an earlier analysis, productive rearrangement rates for most beta V segments clustered near 87% or 30%.

Concerning this clone: Antigen specificity is unknown.

Primers included in the PCR were 60 Vbeta and 13 Jbeta primers. The protocol was immunoSEQ multiplex PCR, while the TCRdb copy is restricted to in-frame clones and leaves out a portion. The profile shows 150,000 to 200,000 clones, about 80% of them singletons. The junction had 7 bases not matched to a gene; V was cut back by 5 bases and J by 4 bases. The CDR3 sequence is 14 residues long. Germline V gene data show CDR1 as LNHNV and CDR2 as YYDKDF (reference sequence). Sequencing input: PBMCs. The TCR sequence derives from a woman aged 30 to 39 in good health and CMV-seronegative. The gene calls are TRBV15 and TRBJ2-7; 8 bases align to TRBD1. CDR3 DNA sequence: TGTGCCACCAGCCGGACAGGGATGAGGTACGAGCAGTACTTC. This codes for CATSRTGMRYEQYF.